These 26 T cell receptor beta chains were sequenced from one sample in a study of blood T cells in healthy people across ages. PCR was performed a second time for about 7 to 12 cycles using a sample-barcoded 5' primer and a J-beta primer mix. From the 5' RACE reads, TCRdb called clonotypes with MiXCR, one entry per CDR3 protein. There are hundreds of thousands of distinct CDR3 sequences in the sample; under 45% occur only once, and nearly 20% lies in the top ten. Sequencing was done on a sample of blood. Source of these receptors: a man between 60 and 75 years old in good health.

The table lists this clonotype with a count of one. This chain joins TRBV20-1 and TRBJ1-3, with TRBD1 as a possible D gene (5 bases). Trimming stripped 4 bases from V and 0 bases from J, with 19 bases between. The CDR3 spans 17 residues. Germline V lookup: CDR1 DFQATT, CDR2 SNEGSKA (reference sequence). CDR3 region: CSATSPGTAASGNTIYF. The CDR3 DNA reads as TGCAGTGCTACTTCCCCGGGGACGGCCGCCTCTGGAAACACCATATATTTT.

V gene TRBV12-3 or TRBV12-4 combines with J gene TRBJ2-7; 11 positions agree with TRBD2. The CDR3 has 16 amino acids. With 3 bases clipped from V and 1 base from J, the junction kept 5 bases outside the gene matches. The CDR3 loop is CASSFVASGGSYEQYF. CDR3 nucleotide sequence: TGTGCCAGCAGTTTCGTTGCTAGCGGGGGGTCCTACGAGCAGTACTTC.

V and J are TRBV7-9 and TRBJ2-1, with 8 bases aligning to TRBD2. V shed 6 bases, J shed 2 bases, and the junction held 6 bases outside the gene matches. The CDR3 consists of 15 residues. The germline V gene encodes CDR1 SEHNR and CDR2 FQNEAQ (reference sequence). For the CDR3, the DNA is TGTGCCAGCAGTCCCATAGCGGGGACCTACAATGAGCAGTTCTTC. This translates into CASSPIAGTYNEQFF. Together with reference TRBV7-9 and TRBJ2-1, the CDR3 gives the full variable domain: DTGVSQNPRHKITKRGQNVTFRCDPISEHNRLYWYRQTLGQGPEFLTYFQNEAQLEKSRLLSDRFSAERPKGSFSTLEIQRTEQGDSAMYLCASSPIAGTYNEQFFGPGTRLTVL.

The chain uses TRBV7-2 and TRBJ2-5; D is undetermined. The J call may be incorrect, as the DNA end agrees better with TRBJ2-7. CDR3 size: 13 residues. Looked up from germline, CDR1 is SGHTA and CDR2 is FQGNSA. CDR3 protein: CASNTWLGNEQYF. Here the CDR3 DNA reads TGTGCCAGCAACACCTGGCTAGGAAACGAGCAGTACTTC.

The chain uses TRBV4-2 and TRBJ2-7; D is possibly TRBD1 or TRBD2 (5 bases each). The CDR3 contains 15 residues. Trimming cost V 4 bases and J 3 bases, with 16 bases left between them. In germline, CDR1 is LGHNA, CDR2 YNFKEQ. The CDR3 bases are TGTGCCAGCAGCCTTCTTACCGGGACGAACTACGAGCAGTACTTC. Protein sequence: CASSLLTGTNYEQYF.

At least ten counts were recorded for this clonotype. The chain has TRBV3-1 and TRBJ2-1; the D gene is possibly TRBD1 (5 bases). The CDR3 covers 16 residues. V lost 1 base to trimming and J lost 6 bases, with 16 bases between them. Germline V gene lookup returns CDR1 LGHDT and CDR2 YNNKEL (reference sequence). The CDR3 DNA follows: TGTGCCAGCAGCCAAGGTAGGGGATATGGCGGCAATGAGCAGTTCTTC. Residues: CASSQGRGYGGNEQFF.

This CDR3 reads CASSYLQEPQHF. The CDR3, as DNA: TGTGCCAGCAGTTACCTTCAAGAGCCCCAGCATTTT. This chain joins TRBV6-2 or TRBV6-3 and TRBJ1-5; D not resolved. Germline V gene sequence: CDR1 MNHEY, CDR2 SVGEGT. The CDR3 length is 12 residues. V shed 2 bases and J shed 8 bases, with 7 bases lying between them.

The sample holds a few counts of this clonotype. The V gene is TRBV5-6, the J gene TRBJ1-2; 8 nucleotides align to TRBD1. V trimming: 3 bases; J trimming: 7 bases; junction bases outside the gene matches: 5. This CDR3 is 13 amino acids long. Germline values: CDR1 SGHDT, CDR2 YYEEEE. CDR3 sequence: CASSWAGGFGYTF. Written as DNA, the CDR3 is TGTGCCAGCAGCTGGGCAGGGGGCTTTGGCTACACCTTC.

The rearrangement joins TRBV5-1 to TRBJ2-5; TRBD2 might be the D (5 bases). The DNA end is a closer match to TRBJ2-7, so the J assignment may be wrong. Per the germline V gene, CDR1 is SGHRS and CDR2 is YFSETQ. The CDR3 spans 14 residues. The CDR3 sequence is CASSSEVGSYEQYF. CDR3 DNA: TGCGCCAGCAGCTCGGAGGTCGGGTCCTACGAGCAGTACTTC.

A note on this clonotype: One end of the junction is discordant with germline, which a read error may explain. The genes are TRBV11-2 and TRBJ2-3; D is undetermined. Germline CDR1 and CDR2: SGHAT and FQNNGV. This CDR3 spans 16 amino acids. CDR3 nucleotide sequence: TGTGCCGGCAGCTTAGGACGGTCAGGAAGCACAGATACGCAGTATTTT. It specifies CAGSLGRSGSTDTQYF. The full variable domain, its missing parts supplied by reference TRBV11-2 and TRBJ2-3, is EAGVAQSPRYKIIEKRQSVAFWCNPISGHATLYWYQQILGQGPKLLIQFQNNGVVDDSQLPKDRFSAERLKGVDSTLKIQPAKLEDSAVYLCAGSLGRSGSTDTQYFGPGTRLTVL.

This clonotype was counted at least ten times. CDR3 sequence reads: CASSDPDRVEQYF. The CDR3 DNA reads as TGTGCCAGCAGTGACCCCGACAGGGTCGAGCAGTACTTC. The chain recombines TRBV25-1 with TRBJ2-7, with 7 bases matching TRBD1. This CDR3 comprises 13 residues. CDR1 and CDR2 from the germline V gene are MGHDK and SYGVNS. V was pared by 3 bases and J by 6 bases, with 5 bases of the junction left unmatched.

As concerns this clonotype: At one of its ends the junction is not consistent with the germline gene, which may arise from a read error. The chain is built from TRBV15 and TRBJ2-5; TRBD1 matches at 11 bases. Germline assignment: CDR1 LNHNV and CDR2 YYDKDF (reference sequence). The CDR3 consists of 14 residues. The CDR3 here is CATGRDRGEETQYF. CDR3 in DNA: TGTGCCACCGGCAGGGACAGGGGGGAAGAGACCCAGTACTTC.

Only a few counts were recorded for this clonotype. The DNA for the CDR3 is TGTGCCAGCAGTTTATACGCATCCTCCTACGAGCAGTACTTC. The encoded protein is CASSLYASSYEQYF. The V gene is TRBV27, the J gene TRBJ2-7; D is unresolved. V lost 1 base and J lost 0, with 7 bases in between. Per the germline V gene, CDR1 is MNHEY and CDR2 is SMNVEV (reference sequence). This CDR3 spans 14 amino acids.

The chain carries TRBV5-6 and TRBJ2-1; possibly TRBD2 for D (6 bases). The germline gives CDR1 SGHDT, CDR2 YYEEEE. V was clipped by 4 bases and J by 12 bases, with 17 bases between them. The CDR3 has 13 residues. The CDR3, as DNA: TGTGCCAGCAGCCTTTTAGCGGCCGGGGGGCAGTTCTTC. Its protein product is CASSLLAAGGQFF.

This clonotype was counted many times. V and J are TRBV3-1 and TRBJ2-1; D is tentatively TRBD1 or TRBD2 (5 bases each). The V gene's germline CDR1 is LGHDT and CDR2 YNNKEL (reference sequence). This CDR3 is built from 15 residues. V was trimmed by 6 bases and J by 2 bases, leaving 14 bases between them. CDR3 nucleotides: TGTGCCAGCAGTTTCCGAGGGGCCCCCTACAATGAGCAGTTCTTC. This codes for CASSFRGAPYNEQFF.

In its sample, this clonotype was seen many times. The chain combines TRBV6-2 or TRBV6-3 with TRBJ2-1; weak D call: TRBD1 (5 bases). This CDR3 is built from 14 residues. Germline assignment: CDR1 MNHEY and CDR2 SVGEGT. The V end lost 1 base, the J end lost 6 bases, and 10 bases lay between the germline ends. This CDR3 reads CASSYLTESNEQFF. The CDR3 nucleotides read TGTGCCAGCAGTTACTTGACAGAATCCAATGAGCAGTTCTTC.

This clonotype occurred once. This chain links TRBV7-9 with TRBJ2-3; TRBD2 agrees at 8 bases. After removal of 5 bases from V and 4 bases from J, the junction contained 8 bases not matched to a gene. This CDR3 has 15 residues. Per the germline V gene, CDR1 is SEHNR and CDR2 is FQNEAQ (reference sequence). This CDR3 reads CASSPASGGSDTQYF. The CDR3 DNA reads TGTGCCAGCAGCCCTGCAAGCGGGGGATCAGATACGCAGTATTTT.

This clonotype was counted many times. The rearrangement links TRBV6-1 to TRBJ2-7; D remains ambiguous. This CDR3 is built from 11 residues. Germline CDR1 reads MNHNS; CDR2 reads SASEGT. V was cut by 2 bases and J by 3 bases, with 2 bases left in between. As DNA, the CDR3 is TGTGCCAGCAGTGAAAACTACGAGCAGTACTTC. Translating it yields CASSENYEQYF.

The chain carries TRBV9 and TRBJ1-1, with unresolved D. Trimming removed 0 bases at V and 4 bases at J, with 7 bases between. The germline V gene has CDR1 SGDLS and CDR2 YYNGEE. CDR3 length: 13 amino acids. This chain's CDR3 is CASSVAAGTEAFF. In DNA, the CDR3 is TGTGCCAGCAGCGTAGCCGCGGGCACTGAAGCTTTCTTT.

This clonotype appeared a few times. The chain employs TRBV29-1 and TRBJ1-1; tentatively, D is TRBD1 (5 bases). Germline CDR1 SQVTM, CDR2 ANQGSEA. The CDR3 contains 14 residues. The V and J ends lost 6 bases and 5 bases respectively, with 19 bases between them. CDR3 residues: CSVPGQSDLTEAFF. The DNA for the CDR3 is TGCAGCGTCCCCGGACAAAGTGACTTGACTGAAGCTTTCTTT. Together with reference TRBV29-1 and TRBJ1-1, the CDR3 gives the full variable domain: SAVISQKPSRDICQRGTSLTIQCQVDSQVTMMFWYRQQPGQSLTLIATANQGSEATYESGFVIDKFPISRPNLTFSTLTVSNMSPEDSSIYLCSVPGQSDLTEAFFGQGTRLTVV.

This clonotype was seen a handful of times. V gene TRBV4-3 combines with J gene TRBJ2-3; D is possibly TRBD1 or TRBD2 (5 bases each). CDR3 length: 17 amino acids. The V and J ends lost 3 bases and 1 base respectively, with 17 bases between them. The germline V gene encodes CDR1 LGHNA and CDR2 YSLEER. The CDR3 DNA reads TGCGCCAGCAGCCAGGAGATAACGGGGCTCGGCACAGATACGCAGTATTTT. Its translation is CASSQEITGLGTDTQYF.

This clonotype was counted a few times. The rearrangement joins TRBV5-1 to TRBJ1-1; a possible D gene is TRBD1 (5 bases). Germline CDR1 SGHRS, CDR2 YFSETQ. The CDR3 totals 13 residues. V lost 4 bases, J lost 0 bases, and 7 bases lay in between. This CDR3 reads CASSGDLNTEAFF. The CDR3, as DNA: TGCGCCAGCAGCGGGGACCTGAACACTGAAGCTTTCTTT.

This chain links TRBV4-3 with TRBJ2-7; 9 nucleotides align to TRBD2. The germline CDR1 and CDR2 sequences are LGHNA and YSLEER. The CDR3 length is 15 residues. J was trimmed by 2 bases and V by 2 bases; bases with no gene match: 4. The CDR3 nucleotides are TGCGCCAGCAGCCAACTTAGCGGGGGCGCCTACGAGCAGTACTTC. It is translated as CASSQLSGGAYEQYF.

The table lists this clonotype with a few counts. This chain uses TRBV4-1 with TRBJ1-6; 7 bases are shared with TRBD1. V dropped 1 base and J dropped 0; count of bases not matched to a gene: 3. Germline loops: CDR1 MGHRA, CDR2 YSYEKL. The CDR3 is made up of 17 amino acids. The CDR3 DNA is TGCGCCAGCAGCCAAGGACAGGGCAGCTCCTATAATTCACCCCTCCACTTT. Amino acid sequence: CASSQGQGSSYNSPLHF.

This clonotype has more than one count but fewer than ten. This sequence joins TRBV20-1 and TRBJ2-3; D not certain. CDR1 is DFQATT, CDR2 SNEGSKA, per germline (reference sequence). V shed 3 bases and J shed 5 bases, with 18 bases lying between them. This CDR3 has 15 amino acids. The CDR3 here is CSASFPGLSGDTQYF. CDR3 coding DNA: TGCAGTGCTAGCTTTCCGGGTCTCTCAGGAGATACGCAGTATTTT.

The V call is TRBV18, the J call TRBJ2-7; D remains ambiguous. The V gene's germline CDR1 is KGHSH and CDR2 LQKENI. The V and J ends lost 6 bases and 3 bases respectively, with 15 bases between them. This CDR3 has 14 amino acids. CDR3 amino acids: CASSRVEEGYEQYF. The CDR3 nucleotides read TGTGCCAGCTCGCGAGTGGAAGAAGGCTACGAGCAGTACTTC.